This TCR beta chain was sequenced for a study of early T cells in non-severe SARS-CoV-2 infection. On the study more broadly: Alpha and beta chains were unpaired, from unsorted whole-blood bulk RNA.

This CDR3 spans 14 amino acids. Trimming shortened V by 6 bases and J by 3 bases, and 15 bases separated the two germline ends. Points from the study as a whole: Private and CD4 specificities were missed by VDJdb matching, skewed to anti-spike CD8.

This clonotype has ten or more counts. What it binds is unknown. Researchers attached unique molecular identifiers to individual cDNA molecules. TCRdb reprocessed the 5' RACE reads via MiXCR and lists one record per CDR3 protein. This sample has 90,000 to 120,000 distinct CDR3 sequences, with 11% found just once. This chain connects TRBV12-3 or TRBV12-4 to TRBJ2-7, with a possible D match to TRBD1 (6 bases). This clonotype was sampled from an adult who was a healthcare worker with PCR-confirmed SARS-CoV-2 infection or an uninfected control (not recorded which). The material sequenced was whole blood. The CDR3 DNA sequence: TGTGCCAGCAGACCCGGGACACTAGTCTACGAGCAGTACTTC. Translated, it gives CASRPGTLVYEQYF.